This T cell receptor (beta chain) was profiled in a study of regulatory T cells in long-lasting Graves disease. The time point was: newly diagnosed GD, antithyroid drugs for less than 3 months. Making the TCR library involved RNA that had been extracted from PBMCs. Arm-PCR with iRepertoire HTBI primers amplified the CDR3 regions for these TCR beta libraries. TCRdb ran MiXCR on the multiplex PCR reads and lists one entry per CDR3 protein. The repertoire holds hundreds of thousands of distinct CDR3 sequences, approximately 15% seen once, with 30% in the top ten. This clonotype has a count of ten or more. The same sample was also studied in work on T cells in Graves' hyperthyroidism and ophthalmopathy.

The source was peripheral blood mononuclear cells (PBMCs), collected at new diagnosis, from a patient treated with antithyroid drugs. This TCR was sampled from a man aged 35 to 55 with Graves disease.

CDR3 in amino acids: CAWLDRLRNSPLHF. The DNA for the CDR3 is TGTGCCTGGCTTGACAGGCTTCGCAATTCACCCCTCCACTTT. The rearrangement uses TRBV30 and TRBJ1-6; D might be TRBD1 (6 bases). There are 14 residues in the CDR3. Trimming removed 5 bases from V and 7 bases from J, with 15 bases in between. Germline V CDR1 and CDR2: GTSNPN, SVGIG (reference sequence).